The 20 T cell receptor beta chains below all came from one sample that was sequenced in a study of PD-L1 blockade in urothelial cancer. Time point of the sample: pretreatment peripheral blood. This table comes from immunoSEQ multiplex PCR, and its TCRdb copy is limited to in-frame clones, with some not included. The table has 90,000 or so clones, roughly 90% seen once; the top ten hold around 0.94%. The sequences come from PBMCs, collected around atezolizumab (anti-PD-L1) treatment. The receptors were gathered from a woman older than 75 with urothelial cancer.

The chain employs TRBV4-1 and TRBJ1-1, with D unclear. The ends were cut back, 0 bases at V and 4 bases at J, with 6 bases in the middle. CDR3 length equals 13 residues. Germline CDR1 MGHRA, CDR2 YSYEKL. The CDR3 protein is CASSQDFFTEAFF. CDR3 in DNA: TGCGCCAGCAGCCAAGATTTCTTCACTGAAGCTTTCTTT.

The gene calls are TRBV10-1 and TRBJ2-1, with D possibly TRBD2 on 5 matching bases. Looked up from germline, CDR1 is WNHNN and CDR2 is SYGVQD (reference sequence). CDR3 size: 16 residues. V was clipped by 0 bases and J by 2 bases, with 11 bases between them. In DNA, the CDR3 is TGCGCCAGCAGTGAGTCGTTGGTAGCGCCCTACAATGAGCAGTTCTTC. Amino acid sequence: CASSESLVAPYNEQFF.

This clone was detected a few times. CDR3 amino acids: CASSPSGRDSNQPQHF. The CDR3 nucleotides are TGTGCCAGCAGTCCCAGCGGAAGGGATAGCAATCAGCCCCAGCATTTT. This chain uses TRBV28 with TRBJ1-5; no reliable D call. Germline assignment: CDR1 MDHEN and CDR2 SYDVKM. The CDR3 is 16 residues long. The V end was cut by 5 bases, the J end by 0 bases, with 14 bases between.

The chain links TRBV27 to TRBJ1-5; 8 positions match TRBD1. The germline gives CDR1 MNHEY, CDR2 SMNVEV (reference sequence). The CDR3 extends over 14 amino acids. The V gene end was trimmed by 8 bases and the J gene end by 1 base; junction bases not matched to a gene: 4. CDR3 protein: CASGRQGSNQPQHF. The CDR3 DNA is TGTGCCAGCGGGCGACAGGGGAGCAATCAGCCCCAGCATTTT.

V is TRBV9 and J is TRBJ2-7; 7 bases fit TRBD1. The J segment lost 0 bases and the V segment lost 0 bases, leaving 0 bases of the junction unmatched. CDR1 is SGDLS and CDR2 is YYNGEE in the germline V gene. CDR3 length: 14 residues. The CDR3 bases are TGTGCCAGCAGCGTAGGGGACAGCTCCTACGAGCAGTACTTC. Translating it yields CASSVGDSSYEQYF.

The chain carries TRBV6-1 and TRBJ1-1; D is possibly TRBD1 (5 bases). The V and J ends lost 7 bases and 0 bases respectively, with 9 bases between them. The germline gives CDR1 MNHNS, CDR2 SASEGT. CDR3 length: 13 residues. The CDR3 region has the DNA TGTGCCAGCACCGGGACTCTGAACACTGAAGCTTTCTTT. It specifies CASTGTLNTEAFF.

DNA for the CDR3: TGTGCCAGCAGTGGCGGACAGGGCTCTAACTATGGCTACACCTTC. Translating it yields CASSGGQGSNYGYTF. The chain recombines TRBV28 with TRBJ1-2; TRBD1 agrees at 8 bases. The trim removed 5 bases at V and 0 bases at J, leaving 5 bases unmatched. The CDR3 runs to 15 residues. Germline CDR1 MDHEN, CDR2 SYDVKM.

The chain links TRBV5-1 to TRBJ2-7; D ambiguous. V lost 1 base and J 3 bases, leaving 8 bases between the germline ends. CDR1 SGHRS and CDR2 YFSETQ come from the germline V gene. The CDR3 sequence is 13 residues long. CDR3: CASSLKSNYEQYF. The CDR3 DNA reads TGCGCCAGCAGCTTGAAAAGCAACTACGAGCAGTACTTC.

The chain has TRBV2 and TRBJ1-1; 7 bases align to TRBD1. The CDR3 sequence is 13 residues long. CDR1 is SNHLY, CDR2 FYNNEI, per germline. V gave up 6 bases and J gave up 4 bases; unmatched junction bases: 5. In DNA, the CDR3 is TGTGCCAGCAGCGCGAGACAGGGCACTGAAGCTTTCTTT. It encodes CASSARQGTEAFF.

V and J are TRBV10-3 and TRBJ2-3; perhaps TRBD1 as D (7 bases). Germline CDR1 ENHRY, CDR2 SYGVKD. Deletions cut 10 bases from V and 0 bases from J, with 11 bases between. This CDR3 region has 13 residues. In DNA, the CDR3 is TGTGCCACCAGGGGGACTAGCACAGATACGCAGTATTTT. This codes for CATRGTSTDTQYF.

This chain connects TRBV27 to TRBJ1-4; 8 bases map to TRBD1. CDR1 is MNHEY, CDR2 SMNVEV, per germline (reference sequence). CDR3 length equals 16 residues. Trimming cost V 0 bases and J 8 bases; bases outside gene matches: 8. DNA of the CDR3: TGTGCCAGCAGTTTATCGATCGGCAGGGGGCGGGAAAAACTGTTTTTT. Translation: CASSLSIGRGREKLFF.

The gene calls are TRBV7-9 and TRBJ1-1, with a weak D call TRBD1 (5 bases). CDR3 length equals 13 residues. Trimming stripped 1 base from V and 4 bases from J, with 7 bases between. Germline values: CDR1 SEHNR, CDR2 FQNEAQ (reference sequence). CDR3 sequence: CASSLGQGTEAFF. The CDR3 DNA reads TGTGCCAGCAGCTTAGGTCAGGGCACTGAAGCTTTCTTT.

The chain joins TRBV11-3 to TRBJ2-2, with a possible D match to TRBD1 (5 bases). Between the trimmed V and J ends, which lost 4 bases and 2 bases, there was a span of 14 bases. CDR1 is SGHNT and CDR2 is YENEEA in the germline V gene. The CDR3 spans 16 residues. DNA for the CDR3: TGTGCCAGCAGCTCGGTTGGACACCCTAACACCGGGGAGCTGTTTTTT. Translation gives CASSSVGHPNTGELFF.

This clone was recorded once. This sequence joins TRBV9 and TRBJ1-3; no firm D call. This CDR3 comprises 14 residues. Germline-derived CDR1 and CDR2 are SGDLS and YYNGEE. V was shortened by 3 bases and J by 1 base, with 8 bases between the two germline ends. The CDR3 spells CASSAKHSGNTIYF. For the CDR3, the DNA is TGTGCCAGCAGCGCCAAACATTCTGGAAACACCATATATTTT.

CDR3 residues: CASSIGGSTQYF. CDR3 sequence (DNA): TGTGCCAGTAGTATAGGGGGCTCTACGCAGTATTTT. The chain uses TRBV19 and TRBJ2-3; weak D call: TRBD1 (5 bases). Germline-derived CDR1 and CDR2 are LNHDA and SQIVND (reference sequence). Trimming shortened V by 1 base and J by 8 bases, and 7 bases separated the two germline ends. This CDR3 has 12 residues.

The chain is built from TRBV6-5 and TRBJ2-7, with 11 nucleotides matching TRBD1. The length of the CDR3 is 14 residues. Per germline, CDR1 MNHEY and CDR2 SVGAGI. The trim removed 4 bases at V and 6 bases at J, leaving 5 bases unmatched. In nucleotides, the CDR3 is TGTGCCAGCAGTTCCCCCGGACAGGGGGCCGAGCAGTACTTC. Its translation is CASSSPGQGAEQYF.

This chain's CDR3 is CARGATSWGTYEQYF. Here the CDR3 DNA reads TGTGCCAGGGGGGCGACCTCTTGGGGGACCTACGAGCAGTACTTC. The V gene is TRBV2, the J gene TRBJ2-7, with D perhaps matching TRBD1 (6 bases). The CDR3 runs 15 residues. Germline V gene sequence: CDR1 SNHLY, CDR2 FYNNEI. Trimming stripped 9 bases from V and 2 bases from J, with 20 bases between.

The rearrangement uses TRBV19 and TRBJ2-7; no firm D call. Germline V gives CDR1 LNHDA, CDR2 SQIVND (reference sequence). The CDR3 runs to 13 residues. V dropped 4 bases and J dropped 2 bases, with 9 bases sitting between them. The chain's CDR3 is CASSKLLAYEQYF. CDR3 bases: TGTGCCAGTAGTAAGTTACTTGCCTACGAGCAGTACTTC.

This clone turned up a few times. J is TRBJ2-1 and V is TRBV5-4; D is possibly TRBD2 (5 bases). Germline V gene data show CDR1 as SGHNT and CDR2 as YYREEE (reference sequence). This CDR3 is built from 14 residues. The germline V and J ends were trimmed by 1 base and 7 bases, with 12 bases remaining between them. CDR3 sequence reads: CASSLRRGPNEQFF. The CDR3 region has the DNA TGTGCCAGCAGCTTGAGGCGCGGGCCGAATGAGCAGTTCTTC.

This rearrangement joins TRBV21-1 to TRBJ2-3; TRBD1 reflects the table's D call only, with no check against the DNA. TRBV21-1 is given as a pseudogene. CDR3 size: 14 residues. The CDR3 nucleotides are TGTGCCAGCAGCAAAGATTGGCCCAAATATACGCAGTATTTT. It specifies CASSKDWPKYTQYF.